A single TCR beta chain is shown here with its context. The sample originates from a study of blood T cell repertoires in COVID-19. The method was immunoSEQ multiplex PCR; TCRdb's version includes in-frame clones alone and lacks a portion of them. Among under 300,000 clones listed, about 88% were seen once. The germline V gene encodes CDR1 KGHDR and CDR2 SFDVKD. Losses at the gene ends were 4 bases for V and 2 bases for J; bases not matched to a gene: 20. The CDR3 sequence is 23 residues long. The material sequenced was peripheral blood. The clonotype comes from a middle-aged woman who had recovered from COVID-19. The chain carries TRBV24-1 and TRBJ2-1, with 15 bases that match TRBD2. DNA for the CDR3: TGTGCCACCAGTGAACCGGGACAGCTATCCTCGGGACTAGCGGGAGGCCCCTACAATGAGCAGTTCTTC. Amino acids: CATSEPGQLSSGLAGGPYNEQFF.